This entry describes one T cell receptor (beta chain). What it binds is not known. The study ran its PCR with 60 Vbeta and 13 Jbeta primers. Clones were sequenced by immunoSEQ multiplex PCR, and TCRdb holds only the in-frame ones, with some missing. This sample has 120,000 to 150,000 clones, with more than 75% found just once. The sample belongs to a study of cytomegalovirus exposure and HLA in healthy donors. Findings and limits, study-wide: Roughly even sequencing depth across donors was the assumption behind the presence/absence analyses. The authors reported that TCR beta sequences could predict HLA-A and HLA-B alleles. These predictions were accurate for most subjects in the first cohort. Some TCR beta chains (roughly 150 of them) were listed as cytomegalovirus-associated.

CDR3 length: 16 residues. Trimming at V came to 4 bases and at J to 0 bases, leaving 5 bases not matched to a gene. The germline gives CDR1 SGHRS, CDR2 YFSETQ. Unrecorded immune exposures were likely, despite nominal health at sampling. The TCR originated in a male donor in good health and CMV-seronegative. This chain links TRBV5-1 with TRBJ2-2; 8 nucleotides match TRBD1. Sequencing was carried out using PBMCs. In DNA form, the CDR3 reads TGCGCCAGCAGCCGTCAGGGGGCCACGAACACCGGGGAGCTGTTTTTT. Its translation: CASSRQGATNTGELFF.